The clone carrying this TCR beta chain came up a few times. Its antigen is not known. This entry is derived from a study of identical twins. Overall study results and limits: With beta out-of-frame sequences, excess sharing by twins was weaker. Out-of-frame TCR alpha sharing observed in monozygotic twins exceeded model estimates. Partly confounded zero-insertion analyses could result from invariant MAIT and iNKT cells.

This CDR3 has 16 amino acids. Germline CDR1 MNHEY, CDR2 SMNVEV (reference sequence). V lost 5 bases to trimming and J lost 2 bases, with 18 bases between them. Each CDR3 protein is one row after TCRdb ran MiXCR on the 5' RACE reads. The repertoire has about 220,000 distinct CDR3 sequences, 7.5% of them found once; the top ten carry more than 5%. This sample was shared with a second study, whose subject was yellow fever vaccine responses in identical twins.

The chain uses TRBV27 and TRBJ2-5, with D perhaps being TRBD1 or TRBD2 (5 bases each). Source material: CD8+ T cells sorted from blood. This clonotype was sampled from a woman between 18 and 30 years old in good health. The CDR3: CASSDLPGPLQETQYF. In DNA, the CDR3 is TGTGCCAGCAGTGACTTACCGGGACCGTTGCAAGAGACCCAGTACTTC.